This T cell receptor (beta chain) is drawn from a study of OX40 agonist ivuxolimab in advanced cancers. Study-wide background: As their treatment, patients were administered ivuxolimab, an agonistic anti-OX40 (CD134) antibody.

The data were produced by immunoSEQ multiplex PCR, yet TCRdb's version contains in-frame clones alone and is incomplete. Here the sample spans tens of thousands of clones, approximately 84% being singletons. Trimming took off 6 bases at V and 1 base at J, with 13 bases between the two ends. CDR1 is MNHEY and CDR2 is SMNVEV in the germline V gene (reference sequence). The CDR3 is 14 amino acids. Study-wide results and caveats: Among the nonresponders, some also had low normalized T-cell clonal expansion. Dose levels from 0.1 to 3.0 mg/kg saw CD4+ and CD8+ blood T cells expand clonally by week 6.

A word on this clone: Its antigen is still unknown.

This chain connects TRBV27 to TRBJ2-7; D may be TRBD1 or TRBD2 (5 bases each). This receptor was obtained from an adult with an advanced solid tumor such as melanoma, head and neck, liver or kidney cancer. This material consisted of CD4+ or CD8+ T cells sorted from blood, taken in a trial of the OX40 agonist ivuxolimab. The CDR3 DNA reads as TGTGCCAGCAGCCCCCAGGGAGCATCCTACGAGCAGTACTTC. As protein: CASSPQGASYEQYF.